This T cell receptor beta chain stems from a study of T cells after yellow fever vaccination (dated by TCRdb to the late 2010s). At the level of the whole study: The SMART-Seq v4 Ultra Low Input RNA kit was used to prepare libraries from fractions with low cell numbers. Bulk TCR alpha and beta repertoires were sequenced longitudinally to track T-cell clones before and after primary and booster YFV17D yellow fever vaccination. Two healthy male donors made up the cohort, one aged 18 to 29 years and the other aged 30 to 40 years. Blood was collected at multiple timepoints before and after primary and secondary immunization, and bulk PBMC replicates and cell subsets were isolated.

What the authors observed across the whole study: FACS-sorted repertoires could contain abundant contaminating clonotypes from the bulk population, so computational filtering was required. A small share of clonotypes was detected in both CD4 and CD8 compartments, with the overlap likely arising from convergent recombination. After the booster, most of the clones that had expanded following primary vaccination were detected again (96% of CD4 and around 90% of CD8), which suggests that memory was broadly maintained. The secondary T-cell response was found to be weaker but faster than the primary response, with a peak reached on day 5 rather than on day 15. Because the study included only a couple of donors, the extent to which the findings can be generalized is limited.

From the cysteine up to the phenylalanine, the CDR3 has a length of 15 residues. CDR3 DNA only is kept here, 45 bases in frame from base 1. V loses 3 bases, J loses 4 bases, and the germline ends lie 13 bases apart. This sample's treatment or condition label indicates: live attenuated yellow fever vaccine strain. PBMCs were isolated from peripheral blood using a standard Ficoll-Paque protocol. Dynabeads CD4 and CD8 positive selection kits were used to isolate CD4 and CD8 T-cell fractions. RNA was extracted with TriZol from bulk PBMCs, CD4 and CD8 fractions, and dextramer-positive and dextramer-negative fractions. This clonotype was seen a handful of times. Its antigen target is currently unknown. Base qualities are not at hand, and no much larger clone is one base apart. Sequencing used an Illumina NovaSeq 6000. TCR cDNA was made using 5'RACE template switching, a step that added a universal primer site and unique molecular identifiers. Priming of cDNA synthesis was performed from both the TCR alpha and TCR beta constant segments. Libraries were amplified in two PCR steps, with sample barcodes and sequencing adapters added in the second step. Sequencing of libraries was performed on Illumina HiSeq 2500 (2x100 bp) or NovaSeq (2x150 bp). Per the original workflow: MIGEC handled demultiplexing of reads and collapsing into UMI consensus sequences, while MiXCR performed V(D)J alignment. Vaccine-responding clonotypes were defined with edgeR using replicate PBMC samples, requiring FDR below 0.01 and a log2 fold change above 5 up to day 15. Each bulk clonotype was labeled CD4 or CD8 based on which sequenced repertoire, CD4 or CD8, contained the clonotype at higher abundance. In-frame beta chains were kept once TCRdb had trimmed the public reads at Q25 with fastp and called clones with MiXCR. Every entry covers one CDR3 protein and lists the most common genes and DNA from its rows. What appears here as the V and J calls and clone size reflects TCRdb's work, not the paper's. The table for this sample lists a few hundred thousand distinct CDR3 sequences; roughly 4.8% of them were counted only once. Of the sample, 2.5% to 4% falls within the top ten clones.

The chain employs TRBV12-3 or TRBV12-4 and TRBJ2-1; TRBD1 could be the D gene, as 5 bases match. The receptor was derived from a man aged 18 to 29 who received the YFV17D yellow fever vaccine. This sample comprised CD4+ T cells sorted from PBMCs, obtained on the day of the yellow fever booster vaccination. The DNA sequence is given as TGTGCCAGCAGTTTTTATTGGGGCCAATACAATGAGCAGTTCTTC. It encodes CASSFYWGQYNEQFF.